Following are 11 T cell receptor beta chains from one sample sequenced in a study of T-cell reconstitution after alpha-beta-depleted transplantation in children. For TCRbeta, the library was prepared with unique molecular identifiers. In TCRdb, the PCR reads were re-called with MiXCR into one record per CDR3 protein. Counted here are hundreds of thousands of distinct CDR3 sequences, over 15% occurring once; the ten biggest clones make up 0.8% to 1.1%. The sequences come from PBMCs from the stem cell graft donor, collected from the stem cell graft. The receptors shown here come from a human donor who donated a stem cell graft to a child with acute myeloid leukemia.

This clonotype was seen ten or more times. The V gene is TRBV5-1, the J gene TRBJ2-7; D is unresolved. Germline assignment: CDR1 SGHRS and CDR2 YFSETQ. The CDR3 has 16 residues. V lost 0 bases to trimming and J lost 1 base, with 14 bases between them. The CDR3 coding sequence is TGCGCCAGCAGCTTGGAAGCCGGGCTGGCTTCCTACGAGCAGTACTTC. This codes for CASSLEAGLASYEQYF.

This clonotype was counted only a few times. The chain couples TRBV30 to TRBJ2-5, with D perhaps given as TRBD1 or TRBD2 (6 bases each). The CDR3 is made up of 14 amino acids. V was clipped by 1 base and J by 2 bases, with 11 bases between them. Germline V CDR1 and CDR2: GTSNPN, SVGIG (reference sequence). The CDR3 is CAWSARGVQETQYF. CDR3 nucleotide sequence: TGTGCCTGGAGTGCTAGGGGGGTACAAGAGACCCAGTACTTC.

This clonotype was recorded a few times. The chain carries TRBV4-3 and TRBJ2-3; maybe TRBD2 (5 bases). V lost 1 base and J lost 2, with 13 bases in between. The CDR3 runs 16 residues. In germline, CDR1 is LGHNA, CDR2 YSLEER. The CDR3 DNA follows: TGCGCCAGCAGCCAAGGGTCAGAGCGGTTCACAGATACGCAGTATTTT. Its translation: CASSQGSERFTDTQYF.

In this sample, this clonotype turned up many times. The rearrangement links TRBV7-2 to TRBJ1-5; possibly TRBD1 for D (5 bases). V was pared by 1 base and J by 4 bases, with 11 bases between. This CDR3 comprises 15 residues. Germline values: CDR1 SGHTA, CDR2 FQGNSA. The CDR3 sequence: CASSLVEAGNQPQHF. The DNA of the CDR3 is TGTGCCAGCAGCTTAGTAGAGGCAGGGAATCAGCCCCAGCATTTT.

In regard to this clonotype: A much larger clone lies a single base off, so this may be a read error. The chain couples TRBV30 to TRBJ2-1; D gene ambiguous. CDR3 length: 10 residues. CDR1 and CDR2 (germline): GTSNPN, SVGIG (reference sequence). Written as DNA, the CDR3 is TGTGCCCGGAGTCCCAATGAGCAGTTCTTC. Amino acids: CARSPNEQFF.

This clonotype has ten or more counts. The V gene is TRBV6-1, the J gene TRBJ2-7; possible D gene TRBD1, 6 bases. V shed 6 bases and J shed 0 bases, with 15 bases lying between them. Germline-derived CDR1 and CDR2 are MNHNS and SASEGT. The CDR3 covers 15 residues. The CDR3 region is CASSSGQSSSYEQYV. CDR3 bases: TGTGCCAGCAGCTCCGGACAGTCAAGCTCCTACGAGCAGTACGTC.

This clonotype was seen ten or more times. The CDR3 loop is CASSKRTSGGALEQFF. As DNA, the CDR3 is TGTGCCAGCAGCAAACGGACTAGCGGGGGGGCCCTCGAGCAGTTCTTC. The gene calls are TRBV7-2 and TRBJ2-1, with 15 bases that match TRBD2. The CDR3 length is 16 residues. Trimming cost V 5 bases and J 10 bases; bases outside gene matches: 9. CDR1 SGHTA and CDR2 FQGNSA come from the germline V gene. Full variable domain (outside the CDR3, taken from reference TRBV7-2 and TRBJ2-1): GAGVSQSPSNKVTEKGKDVELRCDPISGHTALYWYRQSLGQGLEFLIYFQGNSAPDKSGLPSDRFSAERTGGSVSTLTIQRTQQEDSAVYLCASSKRTSGGALEQFFGPGTRLTVL.

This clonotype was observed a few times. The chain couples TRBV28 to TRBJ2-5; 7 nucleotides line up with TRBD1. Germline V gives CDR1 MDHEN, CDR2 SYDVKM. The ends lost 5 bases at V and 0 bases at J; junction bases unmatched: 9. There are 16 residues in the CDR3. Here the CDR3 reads CASSTPGQMYQETQYF. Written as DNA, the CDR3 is TGTGCCAGCAGTACCCCGGGACAGATGTACCAAGAGACCCAGTACTTC. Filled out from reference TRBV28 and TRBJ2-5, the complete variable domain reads DVKVTQSSRYLVKRTGEKVFLECVQDMDHENMFWYRQDPGLGLRLIYFSYDVKMKEKGDIPEGYSVSREKKERFSLILESASTNQTSMYLCASSTPGQMYQETQYFGPGTRLLVL.

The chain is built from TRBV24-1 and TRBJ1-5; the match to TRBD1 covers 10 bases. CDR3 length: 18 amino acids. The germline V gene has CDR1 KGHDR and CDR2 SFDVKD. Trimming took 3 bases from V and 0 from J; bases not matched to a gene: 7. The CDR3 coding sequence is TGTGCCACCAGTGATCGGACAGGGGGACATTATAGCAATCAGCCCCAGCATTTT. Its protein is CATSDRTGGHYSNQPQHF.

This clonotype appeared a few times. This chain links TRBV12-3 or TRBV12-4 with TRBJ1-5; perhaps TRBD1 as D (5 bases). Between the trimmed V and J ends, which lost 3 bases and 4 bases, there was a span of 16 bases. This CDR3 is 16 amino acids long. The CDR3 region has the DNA TGTGCCAGCAGTTTCCACGGGACGGAATATAATCAGCCCCAGCATTTT. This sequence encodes CASSFHGTEYNQPQHF.

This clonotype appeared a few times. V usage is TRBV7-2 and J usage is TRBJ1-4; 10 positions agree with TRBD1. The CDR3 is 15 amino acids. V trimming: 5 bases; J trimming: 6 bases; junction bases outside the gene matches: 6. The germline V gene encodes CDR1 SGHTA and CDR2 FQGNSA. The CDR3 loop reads CASSLLTGGYEKLFF. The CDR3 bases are TGTGCCAGCAGCCTACTGACAGGGGGCTATGAAAAACTGTTTTTT. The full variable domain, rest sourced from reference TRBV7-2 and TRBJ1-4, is GAGVSQSPSNKVTEKGKDVELRCDPISGHTALYWYRQSLGQGLEFLIYFQGNSAPDKSGLPSDRFSAERTGGSVSTLTIQRTQQEDSAVYLCASSLLTGGYEKLFFGSGTQLSVL.